In its sample, the clone carrying this TCR beta chain was seen a few times. Its target is not known. CDR1 is SEHNR, CDR2 FQNEAQ, per germline (reference sequence). There are 12 residues in the CDR3. V lost 4 bases to trimming and J lost 4 bases, with 7 bases between them. This entry belongs to a study of beta chain features in type 1 diabetes. On the study more broadly: Patient and healthy donor groups were alike in age, gender and cell yields.

Investigators reverse transcribed all isolated RNA, so they sequenced expressed TCRB transcripts. The repertoire was sequenced with immunoSEQ multiplex PCR; TCRdb's copy has only in-frame clones and lacks some. This table holds some 150,000 clones, roughly 10% found once. Averaging about 0.12 L, one heparinised blood draw came from each individual donor. Findings and caveats of the study: For Type 1 diabetes patients, all four CD4+ subsets carried TCRB CDR3s that were moderately but significantly shorter. Insertion counts at VDJ junctions were lower in type 1 diabetes patients, who also showed more deletions there.

The sample was central memory CD4+ T cells from blood. This rearrangement joins TRBV7-9 to TRBJ1-1; D uncertain. The clonotype comes from a man between 18 and 29 years old in good health. The CDR3 nucleotides read TGTGCCAGCAGCTCCTACAGCACTGAAGCTTTCTTT. Its translation: CASSSYSTEAFF.